The entry below describes one TCR beta chain. Its antigen is undetermined. This record belongs to a study of CD8+ T cells in alopecia areata. Specified treatment: oral pan-JAK inhibitor, 5-10 mg twice daily. The investigators collected lesional scalp punch biopsies and peripheral blood from alopecia areata patients. Broader study findings: The study found TCR sharing across patients less clear than in mice, possibly for HLA reasons. Among the 100 top clones, expanded CD8+ clones, like scalp clonality, were significantly decreased by tofacitinib. Especially in alopecia totalis/universalis, lesional scalp showed greater clonality than normal scalp did.

J gave up 8 bases and V 4 bases, and 9 bases lay outside the gene matches. The CDR3 sequence is 16 residues long. Germline values: CDR1 LGHNA, CDR2 YSLEER. cDNA serving as the sequencing template came from extracted, reverse transcribed RNA. TCRdb's copy holds only in-frame clones and misses some; the assay was immunoSEQ multiplex PCR. The sample shows 130,000 or so clones, around 63% of them seen only once. This chain uses TRBV4-3 with TRBJ2-1, with 12 bases that match TRBD2. Sample: CD4+ T cells sorted from blood, taken at week 4, from a patient treated with tofacitinib. This TCR was recovered from a human donor with alopecia areata. Written as DNA, the CDR3 is TGCGCCAGCAGCCGCAGACTAGCGGGAGTGCAACATGAGCAGTTCTTC. Amino acid sequence: CASSRRLAGVQHEQFF.